The next 27 T cell receptor beta chains were all read from a single sample in a study of beta chain features in type 1 diabetes. Whole-study results and caveats: In every one of the four CD4+ subsets, TCRB CDR3s were moderately but significantly shorter in Type 1 diabetes patients.

cDNA synthesis used the whole RNA isolate, giving expressed TCRB sequences. TCRdb keeps only in-frame clones here, not all; method: immunoSEQ multiplex PCR. The sample contains approximately 160,000 clones, about 9.4% of which appear only once. These receptors' antigens are unknown. Sequencing was carried out using central memory CD4+ T cells from blood. The receptors originated from a man aged 25 to 40 with type 1 diabetes.

This rearrangement joins TRBV5-1 to TRBJ2-1; D possibly corresponds to TRBD2 (6 bases). Germline-derived CDR1 and CDR2 are SGHRS and YFSETQ. This CDR3 region has 15 residues. Trimming left V 0 bases short and J 5 bases short, with 12 bases between. The CDR3 here is CASSLGEDGHNEQFF. The CDR3 bases are TGCGCCAGCAGCTTGGGGGAGGATGGCCACAATGAGCAGTTCTTC.

This clone was observed at least ten times. CDR3 loop: CAWTSGRTDTQYF. The CDR3 coding sequence is TGTGCCTGGACTAGCGGGAGGACAGATACGCAGTATTTT. The chain joins TRBV30 to TRBJ2-3, with 11 nucleotides matching TRBD2. Germline V CDR1 and CDR2: GTSNPN, SVGIG (reference sequence). There are 13 residues in the CDR3. After removal of 4 bases from V and 3 bases from J, the junction contained 0 bases not matched to a gene.

The gene calls are TRBV4-2 and TRBJ1-5, with a weak D call TRBD1 (5 bases). Germline V CDR1 and CDR2: LGHNA, YNFKEQ. Trimming stripped 4 bases from V and 3 bases from J, with 22 bases between. This CDR3 has 18 amino acids. The CDR3 spells CASSPSPIHNRPNQPQHF. The CDR3 nucleotides are TGTGCCAGCAGCCCATCTCCTATTCATAACAGGCCCAATCAGCCCCAGCATTTT.

This clone occurred a few times. The chain combines TRBV7-2 with TRBJ2-7; possible D gene TRBD1, 5 bases. In germline, CDR1 is SGHTA, CDR2 FQGNSA. The CDR3 loop spans 15 amino acids. With 1 base removed from V and 3 bases from J, the gap between germline ends came to 13 bases. The CDR3 spells CASSLVADMNYEQYF. CDR3 nucleotides: TGTGCCAGCAGCTTAGTTGCGGACATGAACTACGAGCAGTACTTC.

This clone appeared a few times. V is TRBV5-4 and J is TRBJ2-5; no clear D. The CDR3 is 15 amino acids. Trimming took 4 bases from V and 1 from J, leaving 14 bases between them. Germline-derived CDR1 and CDR2 are SGHNT and YYREEE (reference sequence). The CDR3 here is CASSATGASQETQYF. CDR3 coding DNA: TGTGCCAGCAGCGCCACTGGAGCCTCCCAAGAGACCCAGTACTTC.

This clone has a handful of counts. This chain connects TRBV15 to TRBJ1-3, with D unclear. The CDR3 totals 16 residues. The V end lost 3 bases, the J end lost 0 bases, and 12 bases lay between the germline ends. Germline CDR1 and CDR2: LNHNV and YYDKDF (reference sequence). The CDR3 sequence is CATSSGRDYSGNTIYF. The CDR3 coding sequence is TGTGCCACCAGCAGCGGGAGGGATTACTCTGGAAACACCATATATTTT.

This clone was found a few times. V and J are TRBV5-6 and TRBJ1-2; 8 bases map to TRBD1. The CDR3 extends over 14 amino acids. CDR1 is SGHDT, CDR2 YYEEEE, per germline. The J segment lost 3 bases and the V segment lost 4 bases, leaving 5 bases of the junction unmatched. This CDR3 reads CASSPDREDYGYTF. In DNA form, the CDR3 reads TGTGCCAGCAGCCCGGACAGGGAGGACTATGGCTACACCTTC.

The rearrangement joins TRBV10-3 to TRBJ2-6; TRBD2 matches 7 bases. Germline CDR1 reads ENHRY; CDR2 reads SYGVKD. V was clipped by 4 bases and J by 1 base; unmatched bases: 1. This CDR3 spans 15 amino acids. CDR3 amino acids: CAISGGGSGANVLTF. Written as DNA, the CDR3 is TGTGCCATCAGTGGGGGGGGGTCTGGGGCCAACGTCCTGACTTTC.

This clone was counted a few times. The rearrangement links TRBV6-4 to TRBJ2-1; TRBD2 matches at 7 bases. There are 16 residues in the CDR3. V lost 3 bases and J lost 2; bases outside the gene matches: 7. Germline V gives CDR1 MRHNA, CDR2 SNTAGT. CDR3: CASSERASGAYNEQFF. The CDR3 DNA is TGTGCCAGCAGTGAACGGGCTAGCGGAGCCTACAATGAGCAGTTCTTC.

This clone was seen a handful of times. This chain joins TRBV23-1 and TRBJ2-5, with 8 positions matching TRBD1. TRBV23-1 qualifies as an ORF whose function is uncertain. With V trimmed by 7 bases and J by 5 bases, 6 bases remained unmatched. The CDR3 totals 13 residues. The CDR3 sequence: CASNRTGKETQYF. The CDR3 bases are TGCGCCAGCAACCGGACAGGGAAGGAGACCCAGTACTTC.

This clone occurred a few times. The genes are TRBV5-4 and TRBJ2-3, with D possibly being TRBD2 (7 bases). Germline lookup yields CDR1 SGHNT and CDR2 YYREEE (reference sequence). CDR3 size: 14 residues. Trimming pared 1 base from V and 4 bases from J, leaving 10 bases between. The CDR3 region is CASSLQGRADTQYF. DNA for the CDR3: TGTGCCAGCAGCTTGCAGGGGAGGGCAGATACGCAGTATTTT.

The rearrangement joins TRBV2 to TRBJ2-5, with 7 positions matching TRBD2. The CDR3 extends over 14 amino acids. J was trimmed by 0 bases and V by 7 bases; bases with no gene match: 5. In germline, CDR1 is SNHLY, CDR2 FYNNEI. The CDR3: CASNGGRHQETQYF. The CDR3 DNA is TGTGCCAGCAACGGCGGGAGACACCAAGAGACCCAGTACTTC.

This clone was counted only a few times. The chain links TRBV5-4 to TRBJ2-1; 7 bases fit TRBD2. Per the germline V gene, CDR1 is SGHNT and CDR2 is YYREEE (reference sequence). V lost 0 bases, J lost 2 bases, and 2 bases stayed unmatched. This CDR3 spans 15 amino acids. This chain's CDR3 is CASSLGLATYNEQFF. In DNA, the CDR3 is TGTGCCAGCAGCTTGGGACTAGCAACCTACAATGAGCAGTTCTTC.

This chain uses TRBV11-3 with TRBJ2-3; D is ambiguous. Between the trimmed V and J ends, which lost 0 bases and 6 bases, there was a span of 4 bases. The CDR3 has 12 residues. From germline, CDR1 is SGHNT and CDR2 YENEEA. The CDR3 loop reads CASSLDRDTQYF. The CDR3 DNA follows: TGTGCCAGCAGCTTAGATCGGGATACGCAGTATTTT.

This clone was detected only a few times. This sequence joins TRBV7-7 and TRBJ2-7; tentatively, D is TRBD2 (6 bases). V gave up 4 bases and J gave up 8 bases, with 12 bases separating them. This CDR3 comprises 12 residues. CDR1 and CDR2 (germline): SSHAT, FNYEAQ (reference sequence). DNA for the CDR3: TGTGCCAGCAGCTCCGAGGGAGGCAAGCAGTACTTC. As protein: CASSSEGGKQYF. The full variable domain, with the rest looked up from reference TRBV7-7 and TRBJ2-7, is GAGVSQSPRYKVTKRGQDVTLRCDPISSHATLYWYQQALGQGPEFLTYFNYEAQPDKSGLPSDRFSAERPEGSISTLTIQRTEQRDSAMYRCASSSEGGKQYFGPGTRLTVT.

The chain has TRBV11-3 and TRBJ2-2, with D unresolved. Germline lookup yields CDR1 SGHNT and CDR2 YENEEA. Trimming took 5 bases from V and 3 from J, leaving 10 bases between them. This CDR3 has 14 amino acids. CDR3 DNA: TGTGCCAGCAGCCCCCGCCGGGACACCGGGGAGCTGTTTTTT. This encodes CASSPRRDTGELFF.

V usage is TRBV5-1 and J usage is TRBJ1-1, with TRBD1 as a possible D gene (6 bases). V lost 4 bases and J 1 base, leaving 17 bases between the germline ends. Germline V gene sequence: CDR1 SGHRS, CDR2 YFSETQ. CDR3 size: 16 residues. Here the CDR3 reads CASSDKTGGENTEAFF. CDR3 DNA: TGCGCCAGCAGCGACAAGACAGGAGGAGAGAACACTGAAGCTTTCTTT.

This clone has only a few counts. This chain joins TRBV2 and TRBJ2-5, with 8 bases identical to TRBD2. The CDR3 extends over 16 amino acids. After removal of 4 bases from V and 5 bases from J, the junction contained 12 bases not matched to a gene. Germline CDR1 and CDR2: SNHLY and FYNNEI. The CDR3 DNA sequence: TGTGCCAGCAGTGCGATGGGGAGCGGGAGTGGGGAGACCCAGTACTTC. Translated: CASSAMGSGSGETQYF.

The chain links TRBV28 to TRBJ2-7, with 8 positions matching TRBD2. This CDR3 has 12 amino acids. Trimming cost V 8 bases and J 4 bases; bases outside gene matches: 4. Germline assignment: CDR1 MDHEN and CDR2 SYDVKM. The CDR3 protein is CASAGGPYEQYF. Here the CDR3 DNA reads TGTGCCAGCGCGGGAGGCCCTTACGAGCAGTACTTC. Drawing the rest from reference TRBV28 and TRBJ2-7, the complete variable domain is DVKVTQSSRYLVKRTGEKVFLECVQDMDHENMFWYRQDPGLGLRLIYFSYDVKMKEKGDIPEGYSVSREKKERFSLILESASTNQTSMYLCASAGGPYEQYFGPGTRLTVT.

The chain links TRBV7-3 to TRBJ2-1; weak D call: TRBD2 (6 bases). The CDR3 spans 15 residues. Trimming pared 5 bases from V and 9 bases from J, leaving 20 bases between. The germline V gene encodes CDR1 SGHTA and CDR2 FQGTGA. CDR3 coding DNA: TGTGCCAGCAGCCTACGCGGGGATTACAGCGGTGAGCAGTTCTTC. This sequence encodes CASSLRGDYSGEQFF.

J is TRBJ2-1 and V is TRBV2; 10 nucleotides line up with TRBD1. With V trimmed by 2 bases and J by 4 bases, 2 bases remained unmatched. There are 15 residues in the CDR3. Germline-derived CDR1 and CDR2 are SNHLY and FYNNEI. The CDR3 DNA sequence: TGTGCCAGCAGTGAAAGGACAGGGGGTTACAATGAGCAGTTCTTC. Translating gives CASSERTGGYNEQFF.

This rearrangement joins TRBV2 to TRBJ1-2; 8 nucleotides align to TRBD1. Per germline, CDR1 SNHLY and CDR2 FYNNEI. CDR3 length: 15 amino acids. Unmatched junction bases numbered 13, after V lost 7 bases and J lost 6 bases. The CDR3 DNA reads TGTGCCAGCAAAAAAGACCGACAGGGGTTGGATGGCTACACCTTC. It specifies CASKKDRQGLDGYTF. The full variable domain, its missing parts supplied by reference TRBV2 and TRBJ1-2, is EPEVTQTPSHQVTQMGQEVILRCVPISNHLYFYWYRQILGQKVEFLVSFYNNEISEKSEIFDDQFSVERPDGSNFTLKIRSTKLEDSAMYFCASKKDRQGLDGYTFGSGTRLTVV.

This clone has a handful of counts. The chain employs TRBV5-4 and TRBJ2-1; possible D gene TRBD2, 6 bases. Between the trimmed V and J ends, which lost 0 bases and 1 base, there was a span of 11 bases. The CDR3 totals 16 residues. Germline lookup yields CDR1 SGHNT and CDR2 YYREEE (reference sequence). The CDR3 reads CASSLAGLESYNEQFF. The CDR3 nucleotides are TGTGCCAGCAGCTTGGCGGGACTCGAATCCTACAATGAGCAGTTCTTC.

The rearrangement uses TRBV18 and TRBJ1-1; D is undetermined. V was pared by 4 bases and J by 11 bases, with 14 bases between. The CDR3 contains 12 residues. Per the germline V gene, CDR1 is KGHSH and CDR2 is LQKENI. Written as DNA, the CDR3 is TGTGCCAGCTCACAGGTGGGAGATGAGGCTTTCTTT. Protein: CASSQVGDEAFF.

This clone was counted a few times. This sample includes further DNA sequences coding for the same CDR3. The chain has TRBV30 and TRBJ2-7; perhaps TRBD1 as D (5 bases). V lost 3 bases, J lost 1 base, and 7 bases lay in between. CDR1 is GTSNPN, CDR2 SVGIG, per germline (reference sequence). This CDR3 contains 12 residues. CDR3 region: CAWRDSSYEQYF. In nucleotides, the CDR3 is TGTGCCTGGAGAGACAGTTCCTACGAGCAGTACTTC.

This clone has a handful of counts. This chain joins TRBV29-1 and TRBJ2-1; D ambiguous. This CDR3 has 13 residues. From germline, CDR1 is SQVTM and CDR2 ANQGSEA. Trimming pared 6 bases from V and 4 bases from J, leaving 13 bases between. The CDR3 sequence is CSVMRETYNEQFF. The DNA of the CDR3 is TGCAGCGTGATGCGAGAAACGTACAATGAGCAGTTCTTC.

This clone showed up just a few times. The CDR3 DNA reads as TGCGCCAGCATTAAGCAGACTAGCGGCTACGAGCAGTACTTC. It codes for CASIKQTSGYEQYF. This sequence joins TRBV23-1 and TRBJ2-7; 9 nucleotides agree with TRBD2. TRBV23-1 is noted as an ORF with a role that remains uncertain. CDR3 length equals 14 residues. Trimming at V came to 7 bases and at J to 3 bases, leaving 7 bases not matched to a gene.